The 22 T cell receptor beta chains given below trace back to one sample, sequenced in a study of T cell repertoires in cytomegalovirus infection. TCRdb re-called the reads with MiXCR, one entry per CDR3 protein. The sample contains 230,000 or so distinct CDR3 sequences, over 15% of which appear only once. Material for sequencing was CD8+ T cells from PBMCs. The origin of the receptors is a human donor in good health (CMV status not recorded). Some clones in this sample may be carry-over from other donors' samples.

The chain is built from TRBV28 and TRBJ2-2; a weak D match, TRBD1 (5 bases). The CDR3 covers 11 residues. CDR1 MDHEN and CDR2 SYDVKM come from the germline V gene. The V end lost 6 bases, the J end lost 6 bases, and 5 bases lay between the germline ends. As DNA, the CDR3 is TGTGCCAGCAGAGGGGCCGGGGAGCTGTTTTTT. Its protein is CASRGAGELFF.

This clonotype was counted a single time. At one of its ends the junction is not consistent with the germline gene, which may arise from a read error. The rearrangement links TRBV15 to TRBJ2-5; no firm D call. The CDR3 length is 14 residues. Looked up from germline, CDR1 is LNHNV and CDR2 is YYDKDF (reference sequence). CDR3 protein: CATSGDLGEWAQYF. The CDR3 DNA sequence: TGTGCCACCAGCGGAGACCTCGGTGAATGGGCCCAGTACTTC.

The chain carries TRBV27 and TRBJ2-1; D may match TRBD1 or TRBD2 (5 bases each). With 6 bases removed from V and 6 bases from J, the gap between germline ends came to 18 bases. Germline CDR1 and CDR2: MNHEY and SMNVEV (reference sequence). This CDR3 has 15 residues. The CDR3 region is CASRSGTEYPNEQFF. DNA for the CDR3: TGTGCCAGCAGATCCGGGACGGAATATCCCAATGAGCAGTTCTTC.

V and J are TRBV19 and TRBJ2-3; weak D call: TRBD1 (6 bases). Per germline, CDR1 LNHDA and CDR2 SQIVND (reference sequence). The CDR3 is 16 residues long. Between the trimmed V and J ends, which lost 1 base and 2 bases, there was a span of 13 bases. The CDR3 nucleotides are TGTGCCAGTAGTATAGCCCGGACAGATACCACAGATACGCAGTATTTT. It is translated as CASSIARTDTTDTQYF.

The CDR3 is CASSIAGDYNEQFF. The CDR3 bases are TGCGCCAGCAGCATAGCGGGGGACTACAATGAGCAGTTCTTC. This chain joins TRBV4-1 and TRBJ2-1, with 9 bases aligning to TRBD2. Germline CDR1 and CDR2: MGHRA and YSYEKL. With 5 bases clipped from V and 3 bases from J, the junction kept 2 bases outside the gene matches. This CDR3 region has 14 residues.

The rearrangement joins TRBV6-5 to TRBJ2-3; D remains ambiguous. The germline gives CDR1 MNHEY, CDR2 SVGAGI. CDR3 length equals 16 residues. Trimming took 0 bases from V and 3 from J, leaving 13 bases between them. The CDR3 DNA follows: TGTGCCAGCAGTTACTCAAGCGACGGTTCTACAGATACGCAGTATTTT. Translation gives CASSYSSDGSTDTQYF.

The V gene is TRBV4-3, the J gene TRBJ1-1, with no clear D. Germline values: CDR1 LGHNA, CDR2 YSLEER. V was cut by 1 base and J by 1 base, with 37 bases left in between. CDR3 size: 24 residues. Here the CDR3 DNA reads TGCGCCAGCAGCCAAGGGCTTTGGGAGATAGACCGTCAGCATGGATTGGATCCGAACACTGAAGCTTTCTTT. Protein product: CASSQGLWEIDRQHGLDPNTEAFF.

The chain links TRBV28 to TRBJ2-4; D is unresolved. The V end lost 6 bases, the J end lost 0 bases, and 12 bases lay between the germline ends. The CDR3 is 15 residues long. Per the germline V gene, CDR1 is MDHEN and CDR2 is SYDVKM. CDR3 coding DNA: TGTGCCAGCAGCCCATTCAGTCTAGCCAAAAACATTCAGTACTTC. This codes for CASSPFSLAKNIQYF.

The table lists this clonotype with many counts. The V gene is TRBV7-2, the J gene TRBJ1-1; weak D call: TRBD1 (6 bases). Deletions cut 3 bases from V and 5 bases from J, with 7 bases between. The CDR3 consists of 12 residues. Germline lookup yields CDR1 SGHTA and CDR2 FQGNSA. CDR3 in amino acids: CASSFTGTEAFF. CDR3 nucleotides: TGTGCCAGCAGCTTTACAGGGACTGAAGCTTTCTTT.

This clonotype was recorded only once. V is TRBV4-3 and J is TRBJ1-2; D unresolved. CDR3 length: 14 amino acids. Germline loops: CDR1 LGHNA, CDR2 YSLEER. The V end was cut by 1 base, the J end by 11 bases, with 17 bases between. DNA for the CDR3: TGCGCCAGCAGCCAAGGTAGGGCCTTGTGGCCTTACACCTTC. Translating gives CASSQGRALWPYTF.

This clonotype was found a few times. The rearrangement joins TRBV24-1 to TRBJ2-3, with D perhaps TRBD1 (6 bases). V lost 9 bases and J lost 9, with 21 bases in between. The CDR3 has 14 amino acids. The germline V gene encodes CDR1 KGHDR and CDR2 SFDVKD. CDR3 sequence reads: CATRTEASGSTQYF. Written as DNA, the CDR3 is TGTGCCACCCGGACAGAGGCATCGGGTTCGACGCAGTATTTT.

This clonotype came up many times. The genes are TRBV4-3 and TRBJ1-4, with 7 bases identical to TRBD1. The V and J ends lost 1 base and 0 bases, in that order; junction bases with no gene match: 5. This CDR3 has 17 residues. In germline, CDR1 is LGHNA, CDR2 YSLEER. CDR3 bases: TGCGCCAGCAGCCAAGGACAGGGCATTGCAACTAATGAAAAACTGTTTTTT. Translation gives CASSQGQGIATNEKLFF.

This sequence joins TRBV18 and TRBJ1-1; D gene ambiguous. From germline, CDR1 is KGHSH and CDR2 LQKENI. The V gene lost 1 base and the J gene lost 3 bases, with 21 bases spanning the gap. This CDR3 has 18 amino acids. This chain's CDR3 is CASSPRDDLFKGDTEAFF. The CDR3 DNA sequence: TGTGCCAGCTCACCACGAGACGACCTTTTTAAGGGTGACACTGAAGCTTTCTTT.

V and J are TRBV6-5 and TRBJ1-2; D might be TRBD1 (6 bases). Trimming took off 3 bases at V and 1 base at J, with 15 bases between the two ends. Germline CDR1 MNHEY, CDR2 SVGAGI. This CDR3 has 16 amino acids. Here the CDR3 reads CASSYQGSWGNYGYTF. The CDR3, as DNA: TGTGCCAGCAGTTATCAGGGGAGTTGGGGTAACTATGGCTACACCTTC.

This chain links TRBV5-4 with TRBJ2-1, with D perhaps TRBD2 (5 bases). Trimming shortened V by 0 bases and J by 1 base, and 14 bases separated the two germline ends. Germline V gives CDR1 SGHNT, CDR2 YYREEE (reference sequence). The length of the CDR3 is 17 residues. CDR3 sequence reads: CASSLDWVGGSYNEQFF. The CDR3 region has the DNA TGTGCCAGCAGCTTGGATTGGGTGGGCGGGTCCTACAATGAGCAGTTCTTC.

There are a few counts of this clonotype. V is TRBV5-5 and J is TRBJ2-3; D possibly matches TRBD1 or TRBD2 (6 bases each). Germline assignment: CDR1 SGHKS and CDR2 YYEKEE (reference sequence). Trimming shortened V by 4 bases and J by 4 bases, and 19 bases separated the two germline ends. The CDR3 sequence is 16 residues long. The CDR3: CASSRVEGEEPDTQYF. The CDR3 DNA reads TGTGCCAGCAGCCGAGTCGAGGGGGAGGAACCAGATACGCAGTATTTT.

There are a few counts of this clonotype. The rearrangement links TRBV6-6 to TRBJ1-1, with unresolved D. The CDR3 covers 14 residues. Germline assignment: CDR1 MNHNY and CDR2 SVGAGI (reference sequence). V lost 2 bases and J lost 3, with 10 bases in between. CDR3 nucleotide sequence: TGTGCCAGCAGTTACGGACGCGTCGACACTGAAGCTTTCTTT. It translates to CASSYGRVDTEAFF.

There are many counts of this clonotype. V and J are TRBV7-8 and TRBJ2-3; TRBD1 agrees at 9 bases. CDR1 and CDR2 (germline): SGHVS, FQNEAQ. V lost 3 bases and J lost 3; bases outside the gene matches: 4. There are 15 residues in the CDR3. CDR3 nucleotides: TGTGCCAGCAGCTTCCGGGACAGGGAGACAGATACGCAGTATTTT. Protein product: CASSFRDRETDTQYF.

There are many counts of this clonotype. The V and J genes are TRBV7-8 and TRBJ2-5; 8 bases map to TRBD2. CDR3 length equals 15 residues. The V segment lost 5 bases and the J segment 3 bases; nucleotides outside the gene matches: 8. Germline V gene lookup returns CDR1 SGHVS and CDR2 FQNEAQ. Here the CDR3 DNA reads TGTGCCAGCAGCCCGTTCCCAGCGGGGGAAGAGACCCAGTACTTC. Translating gives CASSPFPAGEETQYF. The full variable domain, rest sourced from reference TRBV7-8 and TRBJ2-5, is GAGVSQSPRYKVAKRGQDVALRCDPISGHVSLFWYQQALGQGPEFLTYFQNEAQLDKSGLPSDRFFAERPEGSVSTLKIQRTQQEDSAVYLCASSPFPAGEETQYFGPGTRLLVL.

This chain links TRBV28 with TRBJ2-2; 7 positions agree with TRBD1. This CDR3 comprises 16 residues. The germline gives CDR1 MDHEN, CDR2 SYDVKM. The V gene end was trimmed by 5 bases and the J gene end by 1 base; junction bases not matched to a gene: 7. Here the CDR3 reads CASSPRTGLNTGELFF. The CDR3 nucleotides are TGTGCCAGCAGTCCCCGGACAGGACTGAACACCGGGGAGCTGTTTTTT.

This clonotype was seen a few times. The chain employs TRBV11-2 and TRBJ1-1; possibly TRBD1 for D (5 bases). CDR1 SGHAT and CDR2 FQNNGV come from the germline V gene. Trimming pared 8 bases from V and 4 bases from J, leaving 17 bases between. The CDR3 is 14 residues long. The CDR3 sequence is CASLPWGGGTEAFF. DNA of the CDR3: TGTGCCAGCCTCCCTTGGGGGGGGGGCACTGAAGCTTTCTTT. Full variable domain (outside the CDR3, taken from reference TRBV11-2 and TRBJ1-1): EAGVAQSPRYKIIEKRQSVAFWCNPISGHATLYWYQQILGQGPKLLIQFQNNGVVDDSQLPKDRFSAERLKGVDSTLKIQPAKLEDSAVYLCASLPWGGGTEAFFGQGTRLTVV.

The chain couples TRBV27 to TRBJ1-4; 9 nucleotides agree with TRBD1. This CDR3 is built from 14 residues. The V gene end was trimmed by 6 bases and the J gene end by 12 bases; junction bases not matched to a gene: 11. Germline V gene data show CDR1 as MNHEY and CDR2 as SMNVEV (reference sequence). This chain's CDR3 is CASSLTGGAVELFF. The CDR3 DNA follows: TGTGCCAGCAGCTTGACAGGGGGTGCCGTCGAACTGTTTTTT.